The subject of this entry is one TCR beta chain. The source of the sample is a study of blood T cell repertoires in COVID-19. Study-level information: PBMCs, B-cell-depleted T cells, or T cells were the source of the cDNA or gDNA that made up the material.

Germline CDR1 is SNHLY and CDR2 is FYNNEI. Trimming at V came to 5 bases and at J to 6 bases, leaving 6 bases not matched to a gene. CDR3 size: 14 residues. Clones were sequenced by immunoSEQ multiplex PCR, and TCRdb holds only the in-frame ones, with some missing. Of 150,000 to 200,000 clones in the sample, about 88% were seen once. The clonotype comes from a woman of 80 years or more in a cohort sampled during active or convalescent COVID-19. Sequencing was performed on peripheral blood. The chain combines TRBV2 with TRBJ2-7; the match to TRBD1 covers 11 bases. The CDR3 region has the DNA TGTGCCAGCAGTTTCCGGACAGGGGGCGGCGAGCAGTACTTC. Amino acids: CASSFRTGGGEQYF.